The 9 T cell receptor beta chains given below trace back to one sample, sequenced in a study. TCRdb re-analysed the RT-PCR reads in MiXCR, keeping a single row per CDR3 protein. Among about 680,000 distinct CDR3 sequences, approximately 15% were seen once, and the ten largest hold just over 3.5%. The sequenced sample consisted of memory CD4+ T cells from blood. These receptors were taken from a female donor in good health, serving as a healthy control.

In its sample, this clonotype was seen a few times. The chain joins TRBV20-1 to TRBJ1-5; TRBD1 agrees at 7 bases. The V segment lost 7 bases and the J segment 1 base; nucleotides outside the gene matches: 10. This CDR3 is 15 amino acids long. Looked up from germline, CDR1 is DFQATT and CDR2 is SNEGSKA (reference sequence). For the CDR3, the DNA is TGCAGTGTAGGGGCAGGGGGTTCAAGCAATCAGCCCCAGCATTTT. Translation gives CSVGAGGSSNQPQHF.

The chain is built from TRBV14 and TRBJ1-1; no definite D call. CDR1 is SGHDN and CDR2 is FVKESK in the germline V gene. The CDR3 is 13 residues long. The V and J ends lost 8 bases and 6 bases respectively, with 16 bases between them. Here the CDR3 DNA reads TGTGCCAGCCACGACACCCCAGGAGCTGAAGCTTTCTTT. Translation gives CASHDTPGAEAFF.

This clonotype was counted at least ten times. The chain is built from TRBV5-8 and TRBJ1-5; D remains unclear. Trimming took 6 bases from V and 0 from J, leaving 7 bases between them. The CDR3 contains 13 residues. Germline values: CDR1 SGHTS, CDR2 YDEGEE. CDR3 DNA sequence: TGTGCCAGCATTGGATATAGCAATCAGCCCCAGCATTTT. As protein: CASIGYSNQPQHF.

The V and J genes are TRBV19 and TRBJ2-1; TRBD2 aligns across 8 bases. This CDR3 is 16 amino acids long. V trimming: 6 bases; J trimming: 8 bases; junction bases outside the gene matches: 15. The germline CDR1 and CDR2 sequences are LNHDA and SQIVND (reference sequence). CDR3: CASSLLLTGGQHEQFF. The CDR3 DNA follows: TGTGCCAGTAGCCTCTTACTGACGGGAGGGCAACATGAGCAGTTCTTC.

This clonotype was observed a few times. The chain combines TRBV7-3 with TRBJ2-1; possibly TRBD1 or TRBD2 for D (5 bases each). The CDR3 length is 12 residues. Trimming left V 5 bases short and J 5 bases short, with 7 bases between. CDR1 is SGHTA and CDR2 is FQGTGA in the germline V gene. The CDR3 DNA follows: TGTGCCAGCAGCAGGGGACACAATGAGCAGTTCTTC. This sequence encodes CASSRGHNEQFF.

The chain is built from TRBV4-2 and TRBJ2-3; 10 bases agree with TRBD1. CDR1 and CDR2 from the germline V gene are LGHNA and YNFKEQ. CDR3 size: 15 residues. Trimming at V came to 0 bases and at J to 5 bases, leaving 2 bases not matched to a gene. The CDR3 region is CASSQETGGQDTQYF. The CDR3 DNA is TGTGCCAGCAGCCAAGAGACAGGGGGCCAAGATACGCAGTATTTT.

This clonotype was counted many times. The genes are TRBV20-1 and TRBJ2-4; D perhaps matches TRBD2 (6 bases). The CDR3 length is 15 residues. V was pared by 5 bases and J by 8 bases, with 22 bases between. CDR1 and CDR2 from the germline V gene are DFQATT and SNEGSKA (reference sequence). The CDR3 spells CSAPPGENFRDIQYF. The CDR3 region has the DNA TGCAGTGCTCCGCCGGGGGAGAATTTTCGGGACATTCAGTACTTC.

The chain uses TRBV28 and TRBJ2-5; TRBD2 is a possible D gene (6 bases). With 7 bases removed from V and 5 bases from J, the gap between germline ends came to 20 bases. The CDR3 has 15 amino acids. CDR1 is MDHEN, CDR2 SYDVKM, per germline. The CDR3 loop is CASIKPQGGGETQYF. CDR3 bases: TGTGCCAGCATCAAGCCCCAGGGAGGCGGCGAGACCCAGTACTTC.

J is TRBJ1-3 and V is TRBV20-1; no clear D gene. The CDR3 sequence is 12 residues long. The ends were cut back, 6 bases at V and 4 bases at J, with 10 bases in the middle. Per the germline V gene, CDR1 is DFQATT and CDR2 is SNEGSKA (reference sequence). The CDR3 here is CSAAYGGNTIYF. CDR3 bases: TGCAGTGCCGCCTATGGGGGAAACACCATATATTTT.